Sequencing of this T cell receptor beta chain was carried out in a study of T cell changes during pregnancy in multiple sclerosis. The repertoire was sequenced with immunoSEQ multiplex PCR; TCRdb's copy has only in-frame clones and lacks some. The sample lists 65,000 to 85,000 clones, around 94% occurring once. Per germline, CDR1 MNHNS and CDR2 SASEGT. V lost 7 bases and J lost 2; bases outside the gene matches: 10. This CDR3 contains 15 residues. The sequenced sample was peripheral blood, obtained in the second trimester of pregnancy. The chain couples TRBV6-1 to TRBJ2-7; 8 bases line up with TRBD1. The TCR was taken from a female donor in good health, enrolled as a control in a pregnancy study. The CDR3 spells CASTGSGTGAYEQYF. The CDR3 DNA follows: TGTGCCAGCACGGGGTCCGGGACAGGTGCCTACGAGCAGTACTTC.